This T cell receptor (beta chain) was documented in a study of T cell clones after liver transplantation. Whole-study context: Pre-transplant mixed lymphocyte reactions yielded third-party-reactive TCRbeta sequences as comparators for graft-donor-reactive sequences. Blood was drawn pre-transplant, before withdrawal, and after full or failed withdrawal. Tolerant meant at least one year fully off immunosuppression without liver enzymes above twice normal.

The method was immunoSEQ multiplex PCR; TCRdb's version includes in-frame clones alone and lacks a portion of them. Of roughly 51,000 clones in the sample, 65% to 80% were seen once. By share of the sample, this clone is medium-sized. Here the sequenced sample was CD4+ T cells from blood, taken 54 months after liver transplant. The clonotype was recovered from a human patient who received a liver transplant. Some of the T cells may derive from the graft donor.

The DNA of the CDR3 is TGTGCCAGCAGTGAACTGGGGGCTACAAATCAGCCCCAGCATTTT. Its protein product is CASSELGATNQPQHF. The J gene is TRBJ1-5, the V gene TRBV6-1; D may be TRBD1 (6 bases). Looked up from germline, CDR1 is MNHNS and CDR2 is SASEGT. V lost 2 bases and J 4 bases, leaving 12 bases between the germline ends. The CDR3 runs 15 residues.